These 21 T cell receptor beta chains were sequenced from one sample in a study of T cells in Graves' hyperthyroidism and ophthalmopathy. There were TCR beta CDR3 regions amplified from RNA transcripts. The HTBI primer set was used in a first-round RT-PCR of the TCR CDR3. TCRdb reprocessed the multiplex PCR reads via MiXCR and lists one record per CDR3 protein. The sample includes 600,000 to 800,000 distinct CDR3 sequences, about 35% of them seen just once. Sequencing was done on a sample of blood. Receptors were obtained from a woman in her thirties or forties with Graves' hyperthyroidism.

In this sample, this clonotype turned up many times. CDR3 in DNA: TGTGCCAGCAGTGTCTCGGGACTACTATACGAGCAGTACTTC. Its protein product is CASSVSGLLYEQYF. The rearrangement links TRBV12-3 or TRBV12-4 to TRBJ2-7, with TRBD2 identical over 7 bases. The V segment lost 5 bases and the J segment 4 bases; nucleotides outside the gene matches: 8. CDR3 length: 14 amino acids.

This clonotype was detected many times. This rearrangement joins TRBV7-2 to TRBJ1-3; 8 bases fit TRBD1. Germline trimming cut 2 bases from V and 4 bases from J; bases unmatched to any gene: 4. From germline, CDR1 is SGHTA and CDR2 FQGNSA. The CDR3 spans 15 residues. CDR3 DNA sequence: TGTGCCAGCAGCTTATGGCAGGGGGCGGGAAACACCATATATTTT. It translates to CASSLWQGAGNTIYF.

V usage is TRBV7-3 and J usage is TRBJ2-1; D might be TRBD2 (5 bases). Germline V CDR1 and CDR2: SGHTA, FQGTGA. V shed 2 bases and J shed 4 bases, with 15 bases lying between them. The CDR3 runs 16 residues. The chain's CDR3 is CASSLQGRAEYNEQFF. Here the CDR3 DNA reads TGTGCCAGCAGCTTACAAGGGCGGGCGGAATACAATGAGCAGTTCTTC.

This clonotype was observed at least ten times. The chain uses TRBV10-3 and TRBJ2-7, with 8 nucleotides matching TRBD1. CDR1 and CDR2 (germline): ENHRY, SYGVKD. V shed 10 bases and J 2 bases; nucleotides not matched to a gene: 4. The CDR3 runs to 12 residues. CDR3 sequence reads: CATGQGPYEQYF. The CDR3 bases are TGTGCCACCGGACAGGGCCCCTACGAGCAGTACTTC.

This clonotype was seen only a few times. The chain links TRBV20-1 to TRBJ1-4; D is ambiguous. With 3 bases removed from V and 0 bases from J, the gap between germline ends came to 14 bases. The germline gives CDR1 DFQATT, CDR2 SNEGSKA (reference sequence). The CDR3 runs to 16 residues. CDR3 protein: CSARATGYATNEKLFF. The CDR3 DNA reads as TGCAGTGCTAGGGCCACGGGATATGCAACTAATGAAAAACTGTTTTTT.

This sequence joins TRBV20-1 and TRBJ2-2; D possibly matches TRBD1 or TRBD2 (5 bases each). The germline V gene has CDR1 DFQATT and CDR2 SNEGSKA (reference sequence). The CDR3 totals 16 residues. The ends were cut back, 3 bases at V and 5 bases at J, with 19 bases in the middle. CDR3 sequence reads: CSASLGAGTLTGELFF. In DNA form, the CDR3 reads TGCAGTGCTAGCTTAGGTGCAGGGACGCTTACCGGGGAGCTGTTTTTT.

The sample holds one count of this clonotype. The chain employs TRBV29-1 and TRBJ2-7, with TRBD1 matching 10 bases. V dropped 1 base and J dropped 7; count of bases not matched to a gene: 7. The CDR3 length is 14 residues. Germline V gives CDR1 SQVTM, CDR2 ANQGSEA. The CDR3 DNA reads as TGCAGCGTTGAAGGACAGGGGGCCTACAATGAGCAGTACTTC. Translating it yields CSVEGQGAYNEQYF.

The gene calls are TRBV2 and TRBJ2-3, with D possibly TRBD1 on 6 matching bases. The CDR3 contains 14 residues. The germline V and J ends were trimmed by 8 bases and 6 bases, with 18 bases remaining between them. Germline CDR1 SNHLY, CDR2 FYNNEI. DNA of the CDR3: TGTGCCAGCCTTGGGACACCTCCCGAGGATACGCAGTATTTT. Encoded protein: CASLGTPPEDTQYF. The whole variable domain, filled in from reference TRBV2 and TRBJ2-3, reads EPEVTQTPSHQVTQMGQEVILRCVPISNHLYFYWYRQILGQKVEFLVSFYNNEISEKSEIFDDQFSVERPDGSNFTLKIRSTKLEDSAMYFCASLGTPPEDTQYFGPGTRLTVL.

The chain links TRBV15 to TRBJ1-1, with 9 bases lining up with TRBD1. J gave up 0 bases and V 0 bases, and 11 bases lay outside the gene matches. This CDR3 is built from 19 residues. CDR1 and CDR2 (germline): LNHNV, YYDKDF (reference sequence). CDR3 residues: CATSRERGQGLFVNTEAFF. Here the CDR3 DNA reads TGTGCCACCAGCAGAGAAAGGGGACAGGGATTGTTCGTGAACACTGAAGCTTTCTTT.

This clonotype was seen only a few times. This chain connects TRBV25-1 to TRBJ2-5; possible D gene TRBD2, 5 bases. Germline values: CDR1 MGHDK, CDR2 SYGVNS. The V end was cut by 3 bases, the J end by 3 bases, with 14 bases between. The CDR3 is made up of 15 amino acids. This chain's CDR3 is CASSDRTVGKETQYF. As DNA, the CDR3 is TGTGCCAGCAGTGACAGGACTGTGGGGAAAGAGACCCAGTACTTC.

This clonotype occurred many times. The DNA for the CDR3 is TGTGCCAGCAGGGGACAGGGACTAATTTGGGCTTTCTTT. It encodes CASRGQGLIWAFF. The chain has TRBV25-1 and TRBJ1-1, with TRBD1 matching 9 bases. From germline, CDR1 is MGHDK and CDR2 SYGVNS. V gave up 6 bases and J gave up 11 bases; unmatched junction bases: 10. The CDR3 spans 13 residues.

The V gene is TRBV6-9, the J gene TRBJ2-7, with 9 bases that match TRBD1. Looked up from germline, CDR1 is MNHGY and CDR2 is SVAAGI. V shed 6 bases, J shed 0 bases, and the junction held 6 bases outside the gene matches. CDR3 size: 15 residues. The CDR3 region is CASRTGQGNSYEQYF. The CDR3 DNA sequence: TGTGCCAGCAGGACCGGACAGGGGAACTCCTACGAGCAGTACTTC.

The chain has TRBV19 and TRBJ1-5; no definite D call. The CDR3 runs 16 residues. CDR1 and CDR2 (germline): LNHDA, SQIVND (reference sequence). V lost 5 bases and J 5 bases, leaving 19 bases between the germline ends. The CDR3: CASSALAGSVDQPQHF. DNA for the CDR3: TGTGCCAGTAGTGCACTTGCGGGGTCCGTAGATCAGCCCCAGCATTTT.

This clonotype showed up just a few times. The genes are TRBV12-3 or TRBV12-4 and TRBJ2-2, with 9 bases lining up with TRBD1. The V segment lost 6 bases and the J segment 4 bases; nucleotides outside the gene matches: 6. This CDR3 has 15 amino acids. CDR3 amino acids: CASRLGTGSTGELFF. The CDR3 DNA follows: TGTGCCAGCAGACTCGGGACAGGGAGCACCGGGGAGCTGTTTTTT.

The chain joins TRBV19 to TRBJ1-5, with 7 bases that match TRBD1. This CDR3 contains 19 residues. J lost 1 base, V lost 3 bases, and 15 bases had no gene match. Germline V gives CDR1 LNHDA, CDR2 SQIVND (reference sequence). CDR3 loop: CASSITQGRGSRSNQPQHF. The CDR3 DNA sequence: TGTGCCAGTAGTATTACACAGGGGAGGGGATCTCGAAGCAATCAGCCCCAGCATTTT.

The rearrangement joins TRBV3-1 to TRBJ2-7; 14 positions match TRBD2. The CDR3 extends over 15 amino acids. CDR1 and CDR2 (germline): LGHDT, YNNKEL (reference sequence). V was clipped by 3 bases and J by 7 bases; unmatched bases: 5. The CDR3 region is CASSQGLAGDREQYF. The CDR3 DNA reads TGTGCCAGCAGCCAGGGACTAGCGGGAGACCGGGAGCAGTACTTC.

The chain employs TRBV5-5 and TRBJ1-3, with 10 positions matching TRBD1. After removal of 3 bases from V and 6 bases from J, the junction contained 6 bases not matched to a gene. In germline, CDR1 is SGHKS, CDR2 YYEKEE (reference sequence). This CDR3 region has 15 residues. This chain's CDR3 is CASSSVGTGVNTIYF. CDR3 sequence (DNA): TGTGCCAGCAGCTCCGTCGGGACAGGGGTAAACACCATATATTTT.

The CDR3 spells CASSQGGQGINQPQHF. The CDR3 DNA is TGTGCCAGCAGCCAAGGAGGACAGGGGATCAATCAGCCCCAGCATTTT. The rearrangement joins TRBV4-2 to TRBJ1-5; 9 nucleotides agree with TRBD1. The V gene's germline CDR1 is LGHNA and CDR2 YNFKEQ. The CDR3 consists of 16 residues. V was clipped by 1 base and J by 3 bases; unmatched bases: 4.

The chain employs TRBV7-9 and TRBJ1-5; tentative D call: TRBD1 (6 bases). The CDR3 runs 15 residues. Germline V gene sequence: CDR1 SEHNR, CDR2 FQNEAQ (reference sequence). The V end was cut by 1 base, the J end by 11 bases, with 18 bases between. The DNA of the CDR3 is TGTGCCAGCAGCTTAGATGGGACACCGGGGCAATCCCAGCATTTT. Translated: CASSLDGTPGQSQHF.

This clonotype has only a few counts. V and J are TRBV6-1 and TRBJ1-5; D gene uncertain. V lost 2 bases, J lost 5 bases, and 10 bases lay in between. The CDR3 consists of 14 residues. Germline V CDR1 and CDR2: MNHNS, SASEGT. As DNA, the CDR3 is TGTGCCAGCAGTGAATATAGCTGGGATCAGCCCCAGCATTTT. Residues: CASSEYSWDQPQHF.

The chain couples TRBV7-2 to TRBJ1-2; D gene unclear. CDR3 size: 13 residues. Germline CDR1 SGHTA, CDR2 FQGNSA. Trimming shortened V by 5 bases and J by 6 bases, and 13 bases separated the two germline ends. CDR3 protein: CASSPDVTHGYTF. CDR3 DNA: TGTGCCAGCAGCCCGGACGTGACCCATGGCTACACCTTC.